This T cell receptor beta chain was captured by sequencing in a study of shared clonotypes between healthy human individuals. Study outcomes and limitations: Among non-shared clonotypes, generation probabilities were lower than among those shared by all four donors. The study found roughly 5% of naive CD4 clonotypes shared across a few donors.

Details on this clone: The target antigen is unknown.

The data were produced by immunoSEQ multiplex PCR, yet TCRdb's version contains in-frame clones alone and is incomplete. This table holds some 2.3 million clones, more than 80% found once. The donors, healthy adults who were HIV-negative, had experienced no recent acute infections or vaccinations. A CD45RA+ naive subset and a CD45RA-negative memory subset were split from CD4+ cells. The CDR3 covers 15 residues. Germline CDR1 MNHEY, CDR2 SVGAGI. The V and J ends lost 4 bases and 8 bases, in that order; junction bases with no gene match: 12. The sequencing sample was made of naive CD4+ T cells from PBMCs. The subset denotes: CD45RA+ positively selected. This chain joins TRBV6-5 and TRBJ1-1; 8 nucleotides match TRBD1. The TCR sequence derives from a man aged 18 to 35 in good health. Some clones in this sample may be carry-over from other donors' samples. The CDR3 DNA is TGTGCCAGCAGTTTCTCGAATACAGGGGGACCCGAAGCTTTCTTT. Translated: CASSFSNTGGPEAFF.